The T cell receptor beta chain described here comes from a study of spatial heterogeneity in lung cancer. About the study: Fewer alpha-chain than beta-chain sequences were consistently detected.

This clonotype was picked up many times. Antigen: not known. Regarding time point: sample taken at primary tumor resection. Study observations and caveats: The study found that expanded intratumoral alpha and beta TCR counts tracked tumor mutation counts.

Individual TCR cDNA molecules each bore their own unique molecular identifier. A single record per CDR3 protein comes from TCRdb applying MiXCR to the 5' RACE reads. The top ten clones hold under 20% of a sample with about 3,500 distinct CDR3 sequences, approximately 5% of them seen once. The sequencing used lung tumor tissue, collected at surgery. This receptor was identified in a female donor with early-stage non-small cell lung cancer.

The CDR3 region is CASKKGAASGISTDTQYF. The CDR3 DNA sequence: TGTGCCAGCAAGAAGGGGGCGGCTAGCGGGATTAGCACAGATACGCAGTATTTT. V usage is TRBV6-1 and J usage is TRBJ2-3; 9 bases are a match to TRBD2. J gave up 0 bases and V 7 bases, and 14 bases lay outside the gene matches. The CDR3 sequence is 18 residues long. Per the germline V gene, CDR1 is MNHNS and CDR2 is SASEGT.